Included here is one TCR beta chain sequence, with context. This CDR3 is built from 15 residues. The germline gives CDR1 SGHRS, CDR2 YFSETQ. V was pared by 0 bases and J by 0 bases, with 9 bases between. These data belong to a study of siplizumab effects on memory and regulatory T cells. TCRdb's copy holds only in-frame clones and misses some; the assay was immunoSEQ multiplex PCR. The sample lists just over 60,000 clones; approximately 79% were seen once. V usage is TRBV5-1 and J usage is TRBJ1-1; D is unclear. The sample comprised memory CD4+ T cells sorted from blood. This sequence originates from a human donor in good health. In nucleotides, the CDR3 is TGCGCCAGCAGCTTGGAGTCAGCCATGAACACTGAAGCTTTCTTT. It is translated as CASSLESAMNTEAFF. Using reference TRBV5-1 and TRBJ1-1 for the parts outside the CDR3, the full variable domain is KAGVTQTPRYLIKTRGQQVTLSCSPISGHRSVSWYQQTPGQGLQFLFEYFSETQRNKGNFPGRFSGRQFSNSRSEMNVSTLELGDSALYLCASSLESAMNTEAFFGQGTRLTVV.